This entry describes one TCR beta chain. Its antigen is not identified. Researchers built TCR beta libraries using quantitative 5'-RACE with molecular barcodes. Each CDR3 protein gets one entry after TCRdb re-called the 5' RACE reads with MiXCR. Of about 700,000 distinct CDR3 sequences listed, roughly 19% are singletons. The record originates from a study of CD8 T cells in ankylosing spondylitis. Germline CDR1 and CDR2: SQVTM and ANQGSEA. V shed 6 bases and J shed 4 bases, with 13 bases lying between them. The CDR3 spans 13 residues. Notes on the study in general: Previously reported in reactive arthritis synovial fluid and blood were some of the motif variants. Seemingly characteristic of ankylosing spondylitis blood was a TCR beta motif consisting of about 8 highly homologous variants.

Sequenced input: blood, either unsorted or a sorted T cell fraction (not recorded which). The J gene is TRBJ2-1, the V gene TRBV29-1; possibly TRBD2 for D (6 bases). The sequence was collected from a male donor with ankylosing spondylitis. In DNA form, the CDR3 reads TGCAGCGTGGGTGGGCTAGCGTACAATGAGCAGTTCTTC. It codes for CSVGGLAYNEQFF.